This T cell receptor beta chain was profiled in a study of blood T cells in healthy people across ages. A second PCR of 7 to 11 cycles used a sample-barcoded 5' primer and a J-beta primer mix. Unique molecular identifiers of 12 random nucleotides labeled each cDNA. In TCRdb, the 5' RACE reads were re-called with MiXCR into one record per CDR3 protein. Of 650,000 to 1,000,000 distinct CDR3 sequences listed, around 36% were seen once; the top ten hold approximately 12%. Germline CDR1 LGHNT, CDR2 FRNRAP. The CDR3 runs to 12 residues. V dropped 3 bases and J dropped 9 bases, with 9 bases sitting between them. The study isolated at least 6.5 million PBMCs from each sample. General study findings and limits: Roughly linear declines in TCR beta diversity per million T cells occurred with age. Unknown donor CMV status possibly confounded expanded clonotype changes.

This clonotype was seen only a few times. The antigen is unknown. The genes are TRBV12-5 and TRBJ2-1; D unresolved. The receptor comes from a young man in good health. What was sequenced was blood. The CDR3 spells CASGFNTIEQFF. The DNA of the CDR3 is TGTGCTAGTGGTTTCAATACAATTGAGCAGTTCTTC.